One T cell receptor beta chain is described in this entry. This entry belongs to a study of blood T cell repertoires in COVID-19. Study information: The study drew acute and convalescent COVID-19 samples from the United States, Italy and Spain. The cDNA or gDNA used as material had been derived from T cells, B-cell-depleted T cells, or PBMCs.

Study processing details: Amplification of reference gene primers was used by the study to estimate nucleated cell counts. Only in-frame clones appear in the TCRdb table, and some are missing; sequencing was by immunoSEQ multiplex PCR. D and trimming come from the DNA, and the V and J calls and clone size come from that table. Among about 80,000 clones listed, under 85% were seen once. In germline, CDR1 is MNHEY, CDR2 SMNVEV (reference sequence). Trimming cost V 3 bases and J 4 bases; bases outside gene matches: 0. The CDR3 runs 13 residues. The origin of this receptor is a human donor in a cohort sampled during active COVID-19. The sequencing input was peripheral blood. The chain is built from TRBV27 and TRBJ2-1; 7 nucleotides agree with TRBD2. The CDR3 sequence is CASSFGRYNEQFF. The CDR3 DNA is TGTGCCAGCAGTTTCGGGAGGTACAATGAGCAGTTCTTC.